These T cell receptor beta chains were read from a single sample in a study of cytomegalovirus exposure and HLA in healthy donors. Clones were sequenced by immunoSEQ multiplex PCR, and TCRdb holds only the in-frame ones, with some missing. The data show about 150,000 clones, roughly 80% seen once. The source material was PBMCs. These receptors were taken from a woman younger than 45 in good health and CMV-seronegative. The CDR3 runs from the conserved cysteine through the conserved F or W. Clone size is not always given. Where it is, it says once, few, many or a class for expanded clones.

CDR3aa | j_gene | v_gene | abundance
CASSTYMIGGLGRTEAFF | TRBJ1-1 | TRBV7-2 | NA
CASSPGREISEQYF | TRBJ2-7 | TRBV2 | NA
CASSLYRLGYTF | TRBJ1-2 | TRBV5-4 | few
CASSLGGGAYEAFF | TRBJ1-1 | TRBV11-1 | NA
CASRPTGIGSPLHF | TRBJ1-6 | TRBV2 | NA
CASSPRAETQYF | TRBJ2-5 | TRBV18 | NA
CASSYRDSSNQPQHF | TRBJ1-5 | TRBV6-6 | NA
CASSLVQGNTEAFF | TRBJ1-1 | TRBV7-8 | NA
CASSPFPGQGRAEQYF | TRBJ2-7 | TRBV18 | NA
CASSPSRGLYTEAFF | TRBJ1-1 | TRBV18 | NA
CASSYLTGGSTEAFF | TRBJ1-1 | TRBV27 | NA
CASSSLVGGTGELFF | TRBJ2-2 | TRBV5-1 | NA
CASSFLPTGFSGNTIYF | TRBJ1-3 | TRBV5-4 | few
CASSVQGGYQETQYF | TRBJ2-5 | TRBV5-6 | NA
CATSRGVNSPLHF | TRBJ1-6 | TRBV15 | once
CASSYRQEMNTEAFF | TRBJ1-1 | TRBV7-8 | NA